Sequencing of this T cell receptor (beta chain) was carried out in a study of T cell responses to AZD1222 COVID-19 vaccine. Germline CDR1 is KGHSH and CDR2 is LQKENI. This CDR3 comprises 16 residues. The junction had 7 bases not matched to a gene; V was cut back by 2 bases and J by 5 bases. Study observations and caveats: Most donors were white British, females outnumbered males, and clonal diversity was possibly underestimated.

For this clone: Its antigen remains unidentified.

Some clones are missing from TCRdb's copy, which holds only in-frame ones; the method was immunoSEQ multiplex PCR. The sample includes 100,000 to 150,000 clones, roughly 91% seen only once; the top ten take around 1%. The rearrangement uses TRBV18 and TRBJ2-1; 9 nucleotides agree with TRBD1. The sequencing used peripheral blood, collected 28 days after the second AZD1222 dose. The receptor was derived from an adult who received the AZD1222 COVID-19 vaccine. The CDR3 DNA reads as TGTGCCAGCTCACCAAGAGGGGACAGGGTAAACAATGAGCAGTTCTTC. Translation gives CASSPRGDRVNNEQFF.